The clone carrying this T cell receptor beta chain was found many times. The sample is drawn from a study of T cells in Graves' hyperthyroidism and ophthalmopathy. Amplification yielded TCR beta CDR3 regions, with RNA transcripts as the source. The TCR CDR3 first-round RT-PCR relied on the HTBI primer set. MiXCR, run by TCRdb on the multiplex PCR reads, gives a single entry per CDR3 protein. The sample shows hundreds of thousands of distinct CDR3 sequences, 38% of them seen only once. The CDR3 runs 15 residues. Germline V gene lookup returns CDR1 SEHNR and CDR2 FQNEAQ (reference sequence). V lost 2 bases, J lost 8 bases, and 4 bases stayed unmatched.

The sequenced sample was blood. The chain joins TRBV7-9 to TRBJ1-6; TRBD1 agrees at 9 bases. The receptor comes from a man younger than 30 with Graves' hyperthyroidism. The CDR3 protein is CASSLWTGEHSPLHF. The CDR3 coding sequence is TGTGCCAGCAGCTTATGGACAGGGGAGCATTCACCCCTCCACTTT.